This passage covers 2 T cell receptor beta chains from one sample sequenced in a study of T cell repertoires in cytomegalovirus infection. TCRdb used MiXCR to reprocess the reads, holding one entry per CDR3 protein. In the table there are around 85,000 distinct CDR3 sequences, approximately 45% of which are singletons. No antigen has been identified for these receptors. Sequencing used CD8+ T cells from cultured PBMCs, obtained from culture after CMV antigen stimulation. These receptor sequences come from a human donor in good health (CMV status not recorded). Some clones in this sample may be carry-over from other donors' samples.

This clonotype showed up just once. The gene calls are TRBV27 and TRBJ1-2; D unclear. Trimming took 6 bases from V and 0 from J, leaving 17 bases between them. This CDR3 comprises 16 residues. Germline values: CDR1 MNHEY, CDR2 SMNVEV (reference sequence). This CDR3 reads CASSQRRTLSNYGYTF. CDR3 nucleotides: TGTGCCAGCAGCCAACGCCGGACCCTCTCTAACTATGGCTACACCTTC.

CDR3 coding DNA: TGTGCCTGGAGTGTACACATAGCGGGGGCCTACAATGAGCAGTTCTTC. Translating it yields CAWSVHIAGAYNEQFF. V is TRBV30 and J is TRBJ2-1, with 9 positions matching TRBD2. The germline gives CDR1 GTSNPN, CDR2 SVGIG (reference sequence). The CDR3 is 16 residues long. The J segment lost 2 bases and the V segment lost 0 bases, leaving 5 bases of the junction unmatched. The full variable domain, in which reference TRBV30 and TRBJ2-1 provide the parts outside the CDR3, is SQTIHQWPATLVQPVGSPLSLECTVEGTSNPNLYWYRQAAGRGLQLLFYSVGIGQISSEVPQNLSASRPQDRQFILSSKKLLLSDSGFYLCAWSVHIAGAYNEQFFGPGTRLTVL.